This T cell receptor (beta chain) was profiled in a study of response to subunit inactivated influenza vaccine. TCRdb re-called the RT-PCR reads through MiXCR, storing one row per CDR3 protein. Of a few hundred thousand distinct CDR3 sequences in the sample, 9.5% to 12% were seen once. Study-level points and caveats: The authors put forward the suggestion that each seasonal influenza vaccination may bring in only a limited number of new T cells.

The J segment lost 5 bases and the V segment lost 3 bases, leaving 6 bases of the junction unmatched. The CDR3 extends over 14 amino acids. Germline CDR1 is SGHRS and CDR2 is YFSETQ. As for this clonotype: Its target is unknown.

The chain uses TRBV5-1 and TRBJ2-5; 8 bases line up with TRBD1. Sequenced here: PBMCs from blood, sampled about 6 weeks after vaccination. This TCR was recovered from a man aged 50 to 60 who received an inactivated influenza vaccine. This chain's CDR3 is CASSWGTGVETQYF. The DNA of the CDR3 is TGCGCCAGCAGCTGGGGGACAGGTGTGGAGACCCAGTACTTC.